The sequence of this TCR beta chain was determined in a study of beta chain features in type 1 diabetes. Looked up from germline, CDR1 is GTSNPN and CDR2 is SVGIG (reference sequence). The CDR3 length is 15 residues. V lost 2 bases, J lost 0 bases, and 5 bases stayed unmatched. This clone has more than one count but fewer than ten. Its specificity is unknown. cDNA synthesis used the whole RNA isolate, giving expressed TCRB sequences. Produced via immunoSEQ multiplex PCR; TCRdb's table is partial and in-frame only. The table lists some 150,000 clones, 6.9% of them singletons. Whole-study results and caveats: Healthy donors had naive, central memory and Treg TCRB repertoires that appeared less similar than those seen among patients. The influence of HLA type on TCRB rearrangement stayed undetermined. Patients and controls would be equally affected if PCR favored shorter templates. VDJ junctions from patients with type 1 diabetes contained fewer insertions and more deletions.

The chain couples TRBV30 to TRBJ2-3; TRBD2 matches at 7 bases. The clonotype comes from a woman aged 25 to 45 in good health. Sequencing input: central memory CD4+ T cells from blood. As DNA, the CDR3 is TGTGCCTGGAGTTATGGGGGGGTAAGCACAGATACGCAGTATTTT. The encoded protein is CAWSYGGVSTDTQYF.